This T cell receptor (beta chain) was documented in a study of cytomegalovirus exposure and HLA in healthy donors. Study findings and constraints: In an earlier analysis, most TCR beta V segments were productive about 87% or about 30% of the time. Sequence variants that were highly shared formed a cluster that was likely a sequencing artifact. Associated with cytomegalovirus, according to the listing, were 164 TCR beta chains.

The CDR3 loop spans 10 amino acids. The germline gives CDR1 SGHRS, CDR2 YFSETQ. V shed 7 bases and J shed 6 bases, with 7 bases lying between them. In the case of this clone: The antigen is undetermined.

13 Jbeta primers and 60 Vbeta primers were used for the PCR. Original data processing: About 12 million of the approximately 80 million unique TCR beta chains counted in a later analysis were shared. The data were produced by immunoSEQ multiplex PCR, yet TCRdb's version contains in-frame clones alone and is incomplete. Clone size and V and J calls were adopted from that table, with D and trimming inferred from the DNA. The sample carries 100,000 or so clones, more than 75% recorded once. This receptor was obtained from a woman aged 45-60 years in good health and CMV-seropositive. The chain joins TRBV5-1 to TRBJ1-1; D not certain. Sequenced sample: PBMCs. The CDR3 DNA reads as TGCGCCAGCCGCGGGTCTGAAGCTTTCTTT. This encodes CASRGSEAFF.